The source of this T cell receptor (beta chain) is a study of blood T cell repertoires in COVID-19. Study context: In Cohort 3, a recovered donor had either two negative PCRs, clearance, or symptom resolution. The study drew acute and convalescent COVID-19 samples from the United States, Italy and Spain. T cells, B-cell-depleted T cells, or PBMCs supplied cDNA or gDNA.

Self-reported history from a screening survey and questionnaire set each donor's cohort. This clone was found once. Generated by immunoSEQ multiplex PCR, the TCRdb table keeps only in-frame clones and is missing some. The repertoire includes around 140,000 clones, about 80% of them detected once, and roughly 4% sits in the top ten. V was clipped by 3 bases and J by 7 bases; unmatched bases: 8. CDR1 and CDR2 (germline): LNHDA, SQIVND (reference sequence). This CDR3 region has 14 residues. Source material: PBMCs or T cells enriched from blood (not recorded which). The rearrangement links TRBV19 to TRBJ2-7, with 8 nucleotides matching TRBD2. The TCR sequence derives from a man aged 45-65 years in a cohort exposed to, infected with or recovered from COVID-19 (not recorded which). The CDR3 spells CASSILAGGIEQYF. Written as DNA, the CDR3 is TGTGCCAGTAGTATTCTGGCGGGAGGAATTGAGCAGTACTTC.